A selection of T cell receptor beta chains follows, all from one sample in a study of T cell responses to AZD1222 COVID-19 vaccine. Here immunoSEQ multiplex PCR was the method, and the copy in TCRdb shows in-frame clones only, minus some. The sample yields approximately 140,000 clones, 70% to 90% seen once. Material: peripheral blood, obtained on day 0 of AZD1222 vaccination. Receptors were obtained from an adult in good health. The CDR3 runs from the conserved cysteine through the conserved F or W. D genes are given only for firm matches. Expanded clones get a size class; other rows say once, few or many, or leave the size out.

>.|.|TRBV27|TRBJ1-5
CASSLWGRDQPQHF
>TRBD1|.|TRBV6-5|TRBJ1-1
CASSYSHPQGGTEAFF
>.|.|TRBV6-4|TRBJ2-7
CASKGEDRLNYEQYF
>.|once|TRBV12-5|TRBJ2-5
CASGASGLETQYF
>.|.|TRBV28|TRBJ2-7
CASSLDRRGYEQYF
>TRBD1|.|TRBV19|TRBJ2-3
CASSIYRGKTDTQYF
>.|.|TRBV9|TRBJ1-4
CASSAHNQKLFF
>.|once|TRBV29-1|TRBJ2-7
CSVEADSYEQYF
>TRBD1|.|TRBV7-9|TRBJ1-6
CASSRTGSYNSPLHF
>.|.|TRBV5-4|TRBJ1-1
CASSLYGVWNTEAFF
>TRBD2|.|TRBV18|TRBJ2-7
CASSPSGVGYEQYF
>.|.|TRBV19|TRBJ2-7
CASSTNSRYEQYF
>.|.|TRBV29-1|TRBJ1-1
CSVGEGQTTEAFF
>TRBD1|.|TRBV24-1|TRBJ2-1
CATSDAGTVNTYNEQFF
>.|.|TRBV6-5|TRBJ2-5
CASMRVGIETQYF
>TRBD2|.|TRBV9|TRBJ2-2
CASSQPLGAGVGGELFF
>.|.|TRBV18|TRBJ1-2
CTGSQIERVGYGYTF
>.|.|TRBV19|TRBJ2-1
CASSIVLAYEQFF
>.|.|TRBV2|TRBJ1-2
CASSEGAGSIGYTF
>.|few|TRBV6-2/TRBV6-3|TRBJ2-7
CASSQAQDNPSGEQYF